This T cell receptor beta chain was sequenced for a study of blood T cell repertoires in COVID-19. On the study more broadly: COVID-19 samples, acute and convalescent, were from the United States, Italy and Spain. Sources were T cells, B-cell-depleted T cells, or PBMCs; the material itself was cDNA or gDNA.

In the original processing: Amplified reference gene primers provided the basis for estimating nucleated cell counts. Data came from immunoSEQ multiplex PCR; TCRdb stores just in-frame clones and leaves some out. V and J calls and clone size are as listed in that table; D and trimming were resolved from the DNA. Of around 190,000 clones listed, approximately 80% are singletons. Per the germline V gene, CDR1 is MNHEY and CDR2 is SMNVEV (reference sequence). The CDR3 is made up of 13 amino acids. V lost 0 bases and J 9 bases, leaving 10 bases between the germline ends. The source material was peripheral blood. The chain links TRBV27 to TRBJ2-3; D gene uncertain. The receptor comes from a human donor in a cohort sampled during active COVID-19. This CDR3 reads CASSLSPRGTQYF. The CDR3 DNA reads TGTGCCAGCAGTTTATCGCCTAGAGGCACGCAGTATTTT.